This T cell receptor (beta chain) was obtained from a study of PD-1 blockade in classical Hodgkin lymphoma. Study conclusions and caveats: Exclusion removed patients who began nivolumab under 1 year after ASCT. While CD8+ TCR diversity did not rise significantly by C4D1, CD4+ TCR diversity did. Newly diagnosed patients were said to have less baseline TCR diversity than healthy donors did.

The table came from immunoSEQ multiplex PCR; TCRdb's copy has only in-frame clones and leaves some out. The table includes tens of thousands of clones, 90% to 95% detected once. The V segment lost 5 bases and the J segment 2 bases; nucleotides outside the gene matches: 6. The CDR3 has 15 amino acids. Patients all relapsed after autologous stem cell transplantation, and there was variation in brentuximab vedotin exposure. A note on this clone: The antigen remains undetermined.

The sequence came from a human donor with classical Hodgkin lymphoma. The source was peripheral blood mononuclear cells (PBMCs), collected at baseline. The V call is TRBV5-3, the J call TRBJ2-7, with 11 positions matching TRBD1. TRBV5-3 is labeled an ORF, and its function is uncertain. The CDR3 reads CARSSPGQGAYEQYF. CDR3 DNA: TGTGCCAGAAGTTCCCCGGGACAGGGGGCCTACGAGCAGTACTTC.